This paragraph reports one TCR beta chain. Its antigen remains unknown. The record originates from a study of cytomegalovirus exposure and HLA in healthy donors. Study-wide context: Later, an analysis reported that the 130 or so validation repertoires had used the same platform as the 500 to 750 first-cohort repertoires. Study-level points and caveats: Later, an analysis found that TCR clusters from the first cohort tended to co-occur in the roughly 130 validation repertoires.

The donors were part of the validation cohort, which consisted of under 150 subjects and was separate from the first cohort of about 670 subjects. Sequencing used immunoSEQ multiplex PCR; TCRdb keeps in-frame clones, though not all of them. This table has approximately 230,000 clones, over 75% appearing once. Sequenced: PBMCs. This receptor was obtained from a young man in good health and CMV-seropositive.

CDR3 residues: CASRSGQFYEQYF. In DNA, the CDR3 is TGTGCCAGCAGGTCGGGACAGTTCTACGAGCAGTACTTC. V usage is TRBV7-8 and J usage is TRBJ2-7; 7 nucleotides align to TRBD1. The germline V gene encodes CDR1 SGHVS and CDR2 FQNEAQ. This CDR3 spans 13 amino acids. V lost 6 bases to trimming and J lost 3 bases; unmatched junction nucleotides: 5.